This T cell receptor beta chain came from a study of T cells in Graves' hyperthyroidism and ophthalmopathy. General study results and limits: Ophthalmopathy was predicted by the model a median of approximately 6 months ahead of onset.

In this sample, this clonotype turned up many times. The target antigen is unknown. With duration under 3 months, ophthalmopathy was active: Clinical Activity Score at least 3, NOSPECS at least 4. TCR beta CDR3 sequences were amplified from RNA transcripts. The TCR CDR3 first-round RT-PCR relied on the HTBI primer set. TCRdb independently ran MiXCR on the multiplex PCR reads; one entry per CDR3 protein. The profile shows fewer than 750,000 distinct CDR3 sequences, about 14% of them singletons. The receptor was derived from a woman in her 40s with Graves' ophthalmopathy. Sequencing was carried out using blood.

CDR3 in amino acids: CASSLARETETQYF. Here the CDR3 DNA reads TGTGCCAGCAGCTTAGCCCGAGAAACAGAGACCCAGTACTTC. This chain links TRBV11-2 with TRBJ2-5; D gene unclear. The ends were cut back, 1 base at V and 4 bases at J, with 10 bases in the middle. The CDR3 has 14 amino acids. Germline V CDR1 and CDR2: SGHAT, FQNNGV.